This T cell receptor (beta chain) was sequenced in a study of cytomegalovirus exposure and HLA in healthy donors. Study-wide context: An early data release held some 85 million unique TCRs from HLA-typed donors. Overall study results and limits: Per a later analysis, HLA-associated TCR beta chains showed more clonal expansion than other, equally common TCR beta chains. In a later analysis, common viral pathogens appeared linked to several of the most significant clusters. Most of the TCR beta V segments (in an earlier analysis) were productive either about 90% or about 30% of the time.

The CDR3 totals 15 residues. CDR1 and CDR2 from the germline V gene are SGHDN and FVKESK. Trimming stripped 4 bases from V and 1 base from J, with 14 bases between. PCR involved 60 Vbeta and 13 Jbeta primers. The method was immunoSEQ multiplex PCR; TCRdb's version includes in-frame clones alone and lacks a portion of them. The sample lists around 78,000 clones, 80% seen once, with 0.8% to 1.1% in the top ten. Notes on this clone: Its cognate antigen is unknown.

The chain is built from TRBV14 and TRBJ2-7, with D perhaps matching TRBD2 (5 bases). The source material was PBMCs. The TCR originated in a male donor in good health and CMV-seronegative. CDR3 region: CASSRSLGRSYEQYF. CDR3 sequence (DNA): TGTGCCAGCAGCCGATCTTTAGGGAGATCCTACGAGCAGTACTTC.